This paragraph reports one TCR beta chain. This record comes from a study of OX40 agonist ivuxolimab in advanced cancers. Study at large: Patients with hepatocellular carcinoma, melanoma, renal cell or head and neck cancer made up the dose-escalation patients.

Clones were sequenced by immunoSEQ multiplex PCR, and TCRdb holds only the in-frame ones, with some missing. The sample contains more than 100,000 clones, around 93% of which appear only once. Germline loops: CDR1 SQVTM, CDR2 ANQGSEA. The CDR3 covers 14 residues. Trimming removed 6 bases from V and 8 bases from J, with 20 bases in between. The V gene is TRBV29-1, the J gene TRBJ2-4; D is tentatively TRBD1 or TRBD2 (5 bases each). This TCR derives from an adult with an advanced solid tumor such as melanoma, head and neck, liver or kidney cancer. Sequencing was performed on CD4+ or CD8+ T cells sorted from blood, taken in a trial of the OX40 agonist ivuxolimab. The CDR3 nucleotides read TGCAGCGTGGCGCAAGAGGGGCTAAGGGACATTCAGTACTTC. Translating it yields CSVAQEGLRDIQYF.